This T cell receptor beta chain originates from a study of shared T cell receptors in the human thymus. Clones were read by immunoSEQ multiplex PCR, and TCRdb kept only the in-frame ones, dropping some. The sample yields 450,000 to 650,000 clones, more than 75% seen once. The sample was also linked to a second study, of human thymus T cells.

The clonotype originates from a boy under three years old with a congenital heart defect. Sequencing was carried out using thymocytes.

Here the CDR3 reads CASSVGSSGANVLTF. In nucleotides, the CDR3 is TGTGCCAGCAGCGTAGGGAGCTCTGGGGCCAACGTCCTGACTTTC. This sequence joins TRBV9 and TRBJ2-6; D remains ambiguous. Germline-derived CDR1 and CDR2 are SGDLS and YYNGEE. V was pared by 0 bases and J by 0 bases, with 4 bases between. The CDR3 runs 15 residues.